The present T cell receptor beta chain was sequenced within a study of a mutant IDH1 vaccine in newly diagnosed glioma. Study-wide points: Immune responses induced by the vaccine were seen in 93.3% of patients, spanning multiple MHC alleles.

Points on this clone: Antigen unknown.

V dropped 5 bases and J dropped 14 bases, with 13 bases sitting between them. The CDR3 is 12 residues long. From germline, CDR1 is MDHEN and CDR2 SYDVKM. Time point denoted: week 35, safety follow-up. With topical imiquimod, each dose of the vaccine consisted of 300 ug of mutant IDH1 20-mer peptide. Assay: immunoSEQ multiplex PCR; the TCRdb copy retains only in-frame clones and omits some. This table has about 69,000 clones, around 87% appearing once. The input for sequencing was PBMCs, taken from a glioma patient whose treatment included an IDH1 peptide vaccine. The TCR sequence derives from a man aged 25 to 40 with glioma. The rearrangement uses TRBV28 and TRBJ1-6; D ambiguous. CDR3 sequence: CASSPEPAALHF. As DNA, the CDR3 is TGTGCCAGCAGTCCGGAGCCGGCAGCCCTCCACTTT.